The following is a T cell receptor beta chain sequence with its context. CDR1 is MNHNS and CDR2 is SASEGT in the germline V gene. V was shortened by 7 bases and J by 3 bases, with 12 bases between the two germline ends. This CDR3 has 14 amino acids. These data come from a study of T-cell reconstitution after alpha-beta-depleted transplantation in children. This sample's TCRbeta library carried unique molecular identifier barcodes. TCRdb redid the calling of the PCR reads with MiXCR, one entry per CDR3 protein. The sample carries roughly 500,000 distinct CDR3 sequences, around a third recorded once. The source material was PBMCs from the stem cell graft donor, sampled from the stem cell graft. The chain joins TRBV6-1 to TRBJ2-2, with TRBD1 as a possible D gene (6 bases). This TCR was sampled from a human donor who donated a stem cell graft to a child with aplastic anemia. DNA of the CDR3: TGTGCCAGCACCGCAGGGGCCTACACCGGGGAGCTGTTTTTT. Encoded protein: CASTAGAYTGELFF.